This TCR beta chain originates from a study of T cell responses to AZD1222 COVID-19 vaccine. Data came from immunoSEQ multiplex PCR; TCRdb stores just in-frame clones and leaves some out. The table records roughly 130,000 clones, 80% to 95% of them present only once. This CDR3 contains 14 residues. V lost 6 bases and J lost 4, with 15 bases in between. Germline values: CDR1 SGHVS, CDR2 FQNEAQ. Sequenced material: peripheral blood, taken on day 0 of AZD1222 vaccination. The rearrangement joins TRBV7-8 to TRBJ1-1; the D gene is possibly TRBD1 (5 bases). This clonotype was sampled from an adult in good health. The DNA of the CDR3 is TGTGCCAGCAGGAGACAGAGGGTGGGCACTGAAGCTTTCTTT. It yields the protein CASRRQRVGTEAFF.